This T cell receptor (beta chain) is drawn from a study of blood T cell repertoires in COVID-19. Study context: Material from acute and convalescent COVID-19 was sourced from the United States, Italy and Spain. PBMCs, B-cell-depleted T cells, or T cells provided the cDNA or gDNA that made up the material.

The junction had 7 bases not matched to a gene; V was cut back by 6 bases and J by 3 bases. The CDR3 contains 14 residues. The germline V gene encodes CDR1 SQVTM and CDR2 ANQGSEA. In the original analysis: Amplification with reference gene primers provided the estimates of nucleated cell counts. Measured with immunoSEQ multiplex PCR; TCRdb has only the in-frame clones, and not every one. V and J calls and clone size are copied from that table; D and trimming were computed from the DNA. The data hold some 140,000 clones, with 80% to 90% observed a single time. The sequence was collected from a man aged 50 to 60 with active or convalescent COVID-19. This chain links TRBV29-1 with TRBJ2-7; 11 nucleotides align to TRBD1. The sequenced sample was peripheral blood. The CDR3 DNA follows: TGCAGCGTCGCCCGGACAGGGGGCATCTACGAGCAGTACTTC. It translates to CSVARTGGIYEQYF.